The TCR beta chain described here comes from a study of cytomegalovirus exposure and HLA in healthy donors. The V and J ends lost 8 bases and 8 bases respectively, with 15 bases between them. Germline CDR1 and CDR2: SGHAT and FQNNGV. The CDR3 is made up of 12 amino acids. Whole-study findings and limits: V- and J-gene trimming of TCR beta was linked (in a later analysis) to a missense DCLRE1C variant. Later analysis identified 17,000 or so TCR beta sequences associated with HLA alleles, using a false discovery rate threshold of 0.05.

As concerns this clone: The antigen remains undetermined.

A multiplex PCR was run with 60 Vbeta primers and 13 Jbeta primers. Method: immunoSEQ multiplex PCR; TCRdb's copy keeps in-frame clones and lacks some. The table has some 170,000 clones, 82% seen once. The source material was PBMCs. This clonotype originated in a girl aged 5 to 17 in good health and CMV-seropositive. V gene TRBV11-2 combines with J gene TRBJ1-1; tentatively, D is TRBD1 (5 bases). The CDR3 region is CASVQGAEEAFF. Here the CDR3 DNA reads TGTGCCAGCGTTCAAGGGGCGGAAGAAGCTTTCTTT. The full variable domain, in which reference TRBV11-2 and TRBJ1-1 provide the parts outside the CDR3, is EAGVAQSPRYKIIEKRQSVAFWCNPISGHATLYWYQQILGQGPKLLIQFQNNGVVDDSQLPKDRFSAERLKGVDSTLKIQPAKLEDSAVYLCASVQGAEEAFFGQGTRLTVV.